Listed below are T cell receptor beta chains from one sample, sequenced in a study of T-cell memory formation after mild COVID-19. TCRdb used MiXCR to reprocess the 5' RACE reads, holding one entry per CDR3 protein. The sample shows some 210,000 distinct CDR3 sequences, about 27% of them seen only once. Material for sequencing was PBMCs or a T cell subset sorted from them (not recorded which). All receptors derive from an adult woman who had mild COVID-19 (a few samples of this study predate the infection). Cell type and time point are not known. Both conserved end residues are part of each CDR3. The order of the fields is CDR3 DNA, CDR3 protein, clone size, D gene, CDR3 length, V gene, J gene. D genes are given only for firm matches. Not every row has a clone size; where given, it reads once, few, many or a size class.

cdr3_nt: TGTGCCAGCTCACCAGACGGGGTTCGCACAGATACGCAGTATTTT
cdr3_aa: CASSPDGVRTDTQYF
clone_size: few
d_call: -
cdr3_length: 15
v_call: TRBV18
j_call: TRBJ2-3

cdr3_nt: TGTGCCTGGAGTGTTATAGGGGCCTCAATGACAGATGACACTGAAGCTTTCTTT
cdr3_aa: CAWSVIGASMTDDTEAFF
clone_size: few
d_call: -
cdr3_length: 18
v_call: TRBV30
j_call: TRBJ1-1

cdr3_nt: TGTGCCAGCAGCTTTAGCGGGTCGGGAGAGACCCAGTACTTC
cdr3_aa: CASSFSGSGETQYF
clone_size: few
d_call: TRBD2
cdr3_length: 14
v_call: TRBV7-2
j_call: TRBJ2-5

cdr3_nt: TGCGCCAGCAGCTTGGACGGGGCTAGCCTCTACGAGCAGTACTTC
cdr3_aa: CASSLDGASLYEQYF
clone_size: -
d_call: -
cdr3_length: 15
v_call: TRBV5-1
j_call: TRBJ2-7

cdr3_nt: TGCAGTGCTAACAGGCAAGGGAGGTTTGGTGAAGCTTTCTTT
cdr3_aa: CSANRQGRFGEAFF
clone_size: -
d_call: -
cdr3_length: 14
v_call: TRBV20-1
j_call: TRBJ1-1

cdr3_nt: TGTGCCAGCTCACCACCGGACAGGCCGAACACTGAAGCTTTCTTT
cdr3_aa: CASSPPDRPNTEAFF
clone_size: few
d_call: TRBD1
cdr3_length: 15
v_call: TRBV18
j_call: TRBJ1-1

cdr3_nt: TGCAGTGCCACCAGCAGGGGGCTGTTCTATGGCTACACCTTC
cdr3_aa: CSATSRGLFYGYTF
clone_size: few
d_call: TRBD1
cdr3_length: 14
v_call: TRBV20-1
j_call: TRBJ1-2

cdr3_nt: TGTGCCACACAAGACGAGTTAGAAAGCAATCAGCCCCAGCATTTT
cdr3_aa: CATQDELESNQPQHF
clone_size: few
d_call: -
cdr3_length: 15
v_call: TRBV12-3/TRBV12-4
j_call: TRBJ1-5

cdr3_nt: TGCGCCAGCAGCCAAGATGCCCCGACTACAACTGGGGCCAACGTCCTGACTTTC
cdr3_aa: CASSQDAPTTTGANVLTF
clone_size: few
d_call: -
cdr3_length: 18
v_call: TRBV4-3
j_call: TRBJ2-6

cdr3_nt: TGCAGTGCTAGAGGGGGACTCACCGGGGAGCTGTTTTTT
cdr3_aa: CSARGGLTGELFF
clone_size: few
d_call: -
cdr3_length: 13
v_call: TRBV20-1
j_call: TRBJ2-2

cdr3_nt: TGTGCCAGCAGCTTTGGACAGATGGGTTCACCCCTCCACTTT
cdr3_aa: CASSFGQMGSPLHF
clone_size: -
d_call: -
cdr3_length: 14
v_call: TRBV11-2
j_call: TRBJ1-6

cdr3_nt: TGTGCCAGCAGTGGACTGACAGGGAAAGGGAGCAATCAGCCCCAGCATTTT
cdr3_aa: CASSGLTGKGSNQPQHF
clone_size: -
d_call: TRBD1
cdr3_length: 17
v_call: TRBV6-2/TRBV6-3
j_call: TRBJ1-5

cdr3_nt: TGTGCCAGCAGCCCCCGGACAGCCCCCAATGAGCAGTTCTTC
cdr3_aa: CASSPRTAPNEQFF
clone_size: -
d_call: -
cdr3_length: 14
v_call: TRBV7-9
j_call: TRBJ2-1

cdr3_nt: TGCGCCAGCAGTTCCGGACTAGCCTCAGAGACCCAGTACTTC
cdr3_aa: CASSSGLASETQYF
clone_size: few
d_call: TRBD2
cdr3_length: 14
v_call: TRBV5-1
j_call: TRBJ2-5

cdr3_nt: TGTGCCAGCAGCTTAACGGGGTTGTTGGAGCAGTTCTTC
cdr3_aa: CASSLTGLLEQFF
clone_size: few
d_call: -
cdr3_length: 13
v_call: TRBV13
j_call: TRBJ2-1

cdr3_nt: TGTGCCAGCATCCTTAGCGGGGGAGAGACCCAGTACTTC
cdr3_aa: CASILSGGETQYF
clone_size: few
d_call: TRBD2
cdr3_length: 13
v_call: TRBV12-3/TRBV12-4
j_call: TRBJ2-5

cdr3_nt: TGTGCCAGCAGCGGACAACAGGGGTCTTGGGAGCTGTTTTTT
cdr3_aa: CASSGQQGSWELFF
clone_size: -
d_call: TRBD1
cdr3_length: 14
v_call: TRBV9
j_call: TRBJ2-2

cdr3_nt: TGTGCCAGCAGCTTAGTGGGCGGGAGAAACACCGGGGAGCTGTTTTTT
cdr3_aa: CASSLVGGRNTGELFF
clone_size: few
d_call: TRBD2
cdr3_length: 16
v_call: TRBV7-2
j_call: TRBJ2-2

cdr3_nt: TGCAGTGCTAGAGGTCCGGGGACAGCCACTGAAGCTTTCTTT
cdr3_aa: CSARGPGTATEAFF
clone_size: -
d_call: TRBD1
cdr3_length: 14
v_call: TRBV20-1
j_call: TRBJ1-1

cdr3_nt: TGTGCCAGCACCCGACGAAGAAGCGCGAGCTCCTACAATGAGCAGTTCTTC
cdr3_aa: CASTRRRSASSYNEQFF
clone_size: -
d_call: -
cdr3_length: 17
v_call: TRBV6-2/TRBV6-3
j_call: TRBJ2-1

cdr3_nt: TGTGCCAGCAGCTCCTCACCAACAAGGGGTGATGGCTACACCTTC
cdr3_aa: CASSSSPTRGDGYTF
clone_size: few
d_call: -
cdr3_length: 15
v_call: TRBV7-2
j_call: TRBJ1-2

cdr3_nt: TGTGCCAGCAGTTACTCCCGGGACAGGGCTGGTGAAGCTTTCTTT
cdr3_aa: CASSYSRDRAGEAFF
clone_size: -
d_call: TRBD1
cdr3_length: 15
v_call: TRBV6-5
j_call: TRBJ1-1

cdr3_nt: TGCAGTGCTAACGGGGGTGACGAGCAGTTCTTC
cdr3_aa: CSANGGDEQFF
clone_size: few
d_call: -
cdr3_length: 11
v_call: TRBV20-1
j_call: TRBJ2-1

cdr3_nt: TGCGCCAGCAGCCCAGATGACTCCCCATCACCCCTCCACTTT
cdr3_aa: CASSPDDSPSPLHF
clone_size: -
d_call: -
cdr3_length: 14
v_call: TRBV4-3
j_call: TRBJ1-6

cdr3_nt: TGTGCCAGCAGTCCGAGCAGGGTCGAGCAGTACTTC
cdr3_aa: CASSPSRVEQYF
clone_size: -
d_call: -
cdr3_length: 12
v_call: TRBV2
j_call: TRBJ2-7

cdr3_nt: TGTGCCAGCAGCCAGGGACACCGGGAGGTCTACGAGCAGTACTTC
cdr3_aa: CASSQGHREVYEQYF
clone_size: -
d_call: -
cdr3_length: 15
v_call: TRBV3-1
j_call: TRBJ2-7

cdr3_nt: TGTGCCAGCTCACAGGCTCAGGGGGCTGGGGCCAACGTCCTGACTTTC
cdr3_aa: CASSQAQGAGANVLTF
clone_size: -
d_call: TRBD1
cdr3_length: 16
v_call: TRBV18
j_call: TRBJ2-6

cdr3_nt: TGTGCCAGCAGCTTAGATCCAGGGTCTACCAATGAGCAGTTCTTC
cdr3_aa: CASSLDPGSTNEQFF
clone_size: few
d_call: -
cdr3_length: 15
v_call: TRBV7-6
j_call: TRBJ2-1

cdr3_nt: TGTGCCAGCAGTTCACAGGGGATCACCGGGGAGCTGTTTTTT
cdr3_aa: CASSSQGITGELFF
clone_size: -
d_call: TRBD1
cdr3_length: 14
v_call: TRBV7-2
j_call: TRBJ2-2

cdr3_nt: TGTGCCAGCAGGGAAGGGGGAGAGACCCAGTACTTC
cdr3_aa: CASREGGETQYF
clone_size: few
d_call: -
cdr3_length: 12
v_call: TRBV7-9
j_call: TRBJ2-5

cdr3_nt: TGTGCCAGCGGAGGGGCAGGTCCGGAAGCTTTCTTT
cdr3_aa: CASGGAGPEAFF
clone_size: few
d_call: -
cdr3_length: 12
v_call: TRBV6-6
j_call: TRBJ1-1

cdr3_nt: TGCGCCAGCAGCCAAGTAATCCGAAAAACCAAGACAGGGAACCCGCGGGACGAGCAGTACTTC
cdr3_aa: CASSQVIRKTKTGNPRDEQYF
clone_size: -
d_call: TRBD1
cdr3_length: 21
v_call: TRBV4-1
j_call: TRBJ2-7